The 5 T cell receptor beta chains below all came from one sample that was sequenced in a study of immune evolution from preneoplasia to lung adenocarcinoma. Sequencing used immunoSEQ multiplex PCR; TCRdb keeps in-frame clones, though not all of them. The table records 9,500 to 12,000 clones, approximately 90% of them present only once. Sequenced sample: FFPE invasive lung adenocarcinoma tissue. Receptors originate from a person aged 70 to 79 with invasive lung adenocarcinoma.

This CDR3 is CSVTRGETQYF. CDR3 in DNA: TGCAGTGTTACCAGGGGTGAGACCCAGTACTTC. The genes are TRBV20-1 and TRBJ2-5; D may be TRBD1 (6 bases). Trimming took 7 bases from V and 5 from J, leaving 11 bases between them. The CDR3 is 11 residues long. CDR1 DFQATT and CDR2 SNEGSKA come from the germline V gene (reference sequence).

This sequence joins TRBV5-1 and TRBJ2-7; a weak D match, TRBD2 (5 bases). CDR1 SGHRS and CDR2 YFSETQ come from the germline V gene. V lost 1 base and J 4 bases, leaving 15 bases between the germline ends. The CDR3 has 15 amino acids. CDR3 DNA sequence: TGCGCCAGCAGCTTGACGCCAGGAGGAGGTTACGAGCAGTACTTC. Translated: CASSLTPGGGYEQYF.

The J gene is TRBJ1-5, the V gene TRBV29-1; maybe TRBD1 (5 bases). Germline loops: CDR1 SQVTM, CDR2 ANQGSEA. The CDR3 has 13 residues. Trimming stripped 7 bases from V and 0 bases from J, with 10 bases between. DNA for the CDR3: TGCAGCGCTGGGGACGGTAGCAATCAGCCCCAGCATTTT. Translation: CSAGDGSNQPQHF.

The chain employs TRBV6-1 and TRBJ1-3, with TRBD1 matching over 10 bases. The germline CDR1 and CDR2 sequences are MNHNS and SASEGT. Trimming cost V 7 bases and J 3 bases; bases outside gene matches: 6. The CDR3 has 15 amino acids. CDR3 protein: CASTPGTGVGNTIYF. The CDR3 DNA is TGTGCCAGCACCCCCGGGACAGGGGTTGGAAACACCATATATTTT.

The chain combines TRBV18 with TRBJ2-5; perhaps TRBD1 as D (6 bases). V was cut by 4 bases and J by 3 bases, with 15 bases left in between. CDR3 length: 15 amino acids. Germline V gene data show CDR1 as KGHSH and CDR2 as LQKENI. This CDR3 is CASSQDVGAEETQYF. CDR3 DNA sequence: TGTGCCAGCTCACAGGACGTGGGGGCGGAAGAGACCCAGTACTTC.